This is a list of T cell receptor beta chains from one sample in a study of blood T cell repertoires in COVID-19. TCRdb keeps only in-frame clones here, not all; method: immunoSEQ multiplex PCR. The sample contains under 130,000 clones, roughly 84% of which appear only once. The sequenced material came from peripheral blood. All receptors come from a human donor in a cohort sampled during active COVID-19. Each CDR3 is given with its conserved first and last residue. Each record gives: D gene, clone size, CDR3 length, V gene, J gene, CDR3 protein, CDR3 DNA. A D gene is named only where the DNA matches it firmly. The size field is filled for only some rows; it gives once, few, many or a size class.

d_call: -
clone_size: -
cdr3_length: 14
v_call: TRBV7-2
j_call: TRBJ1-4
cdr3_aa: CASRTTGTNEKLFF
cdr3_nt: TGTGCCAGCAGGACCACAGGGACTAATGAAAAACTGTTTTTT

d_call: -
clone_size: -
cdr3_length: 14
v_call: TRBV5-6
j_call: TRBJ1-2
cdr3_aa: CASSLGAGTKGYTF
cdr3_nt: TGTGCCAGCAGCTTGGGGGCAGGGACAAAGGGCTACACCTTC

d_call: TRBD1
clone_size: -
cdr3_length: 14
v_call: TRBV10-2
j_call: TRBJ2-7
cdr3_aa: CASSEPGTGYEQYF
cdr3_nt: TGCGCCAGCAGTGAACCCGGGACAGGGTACGAGCAGTACTTC

d_call: -
clone_size: -
cdr3_length: 15
v_call: TRBV9
j_call: TRBJ2-7
cdr3_aa: CASSASWTASYEQYF
cdr3_nt: TGTGCCAGCAGCGCCTCCTGGACAGCATCCTACGAGCAGTACTTC

d_call: -
clone_size: -
cdr3_length: 13
v_call: TRBV6-5
j_call: TRBJ1-2
cdr3_aa: CASSMGGDYGYTF
cdr3_nt: TGTGCCAGCAGCATGGGAGGGGACTATGGCTACACCTTC

d_call: -
clone_size: -
cdr3_length: 14
v_call: TRBV27
j_call: TRBJ2-7
cdr3_aa: CASSPERGSYEQYF
cdr3_nt: TGTGCCAGCAGCCCCGAGAGGGGGTCCTACGAGCAGTACTTC

d_call: -
clone_size: -
cdr3_length: 14
v_call: TRBV5-1
j_call: TRBJ2-1
cdr3_aa: CASSWQGSYNEQFF
cdr3_nt: TGCGCCAGCAGTTGGCAGGGCTCCTACAATGAGCAGTTCTTC

d_call: -
clone_size: -
cdr3_length: 15
v_call: TRBV2
j_call: TRBJ1-4
cdr3_aa: CASSEAGGKGEKLFF
cdr3_nt: TGTGCCAGCAGTGAAGCGGGAGGGAAGGGCGAAAAACTGTTTTTT

d_call: -
clone_size: -
cdr3_length: 15
v_call: TRBV29-1
j_call: TRBJ2-6
cdr3_aa: CSVRNRVAGANVLTF
cdr3_nt: TGCAGCGTTAGAAACAGGGTGGCCGGGGCCAACGTCCTGACTTTC

d_call: -
clone_size: -
cdr3_length: 14
v_call: TRBV10-3
j_call: TRBJ2-1
cdr3_aa: CATIYSVIYNEQFF
cdr3_nt: TGTGCCACCATATATAGCGTAATATACAATGAGCAGTTCTTC

d_call: TRBD2
clone_size: -
cdr3_length: 13
v_call: TRBV20-1
j_call: TRBJ2-1
cdr3_aa: CSASGGASGRWFF
cdr3_nt: TGCAGTGCTAGTGGGGGGGCTAGCGGGAGATGGTTCTTC

d_call: TRBD2
clone_size: -
cdr3_length: 16
v_call: TRBV19
j_call: TRBJ2-2
cdr3_aa: CASSILAGVNTGELFF
cdr3_nt: TGTGCCAGTAGCATACTAGCGGGGGTGAACACCGGGGAGCTGTTTTTT

d_call: TRBD2
clone_size: -
cdr3_length: 14
v_call: TRBV6-5
j_call: TRBJ2-7
cdr3_aa: CASSYGGRAYEQYF
cdr3_nt: TGTGCCAGCAGTTACGGCGGGAGGGCTTACGAGCAGTACTTC

d_call: -
clone_size: -
cdr3_length: 16
v_call: TRBV11-2
j_call: TRBJ2-5
cdr3_aa: CASSSPLTVSNREQYF
cdr3_nt: TGTGCCAGCAGCTCTCCCCTGACGGTTTCGAACCGGGAGCAGTACTTC

d_call: -
clone_size: many
cdr3_length: 13
v_call: TRBV29-1
j_call: TRBJ2-5
cdr3_aa: CSVERGGGETQYF
cdr3_nt: TGCAGCGTTGAGAGGGGAGGGGGGGAGACCCAGTACTTC

d_call: -
clone_size: -
cdr3_length: 12
v_call: TRBV7-9
j_call: TRBJ1-2
cdr3_aa: CASSQGTGGYTF
cdr3_nt: TGTGCCAGCAGCCAGGGAACAGGCGGCTACACCTTC

d_call: -
clone_size: -
cdr3_length: 16
v_call: TRBV14
j_call: TRBJ2-5
cdr3_aa: CASSQGPLAHQETQYF
cdr3_nt: TGTGCCAGCAGCCAAGGTCCCCTAGCGCACCAAGAGACCCAGTACTTC

d_call: -
clone_size: -
cdr3_length: 13
v_call: TRBV3-1/TRBV3-2
j_call: TRBJ1-1
cdr3_aa: CASSQYSGTEAFF
cdr3_nt: TGTGCCAGCAGCCAATACAGCGGCACTGAAGCTTTCTTT

d_call: -
clone_size: -
cdr3_length: 17
v_call: TRBV4-2
j_call: TRBJ2-6
cdr3_aa: CASSQEGFLSGANVLTF
cdr3_nt: TGTGCCAGCAGCCAGGAGGGGTTTCTCTCTGGGGCCAACGTCCTGACTTTC

d_call: TRBD1
clone_size: -
cdr3_length: 17
v_call: TRBV5-1
j_call: TRBJ1-4
cdr3_aa: CASSLEQGSWGNEKLFF
cdr3_nt: TGCGCCAGCAGCTTGGAACAGGGGTCTTGGGGTAATGAAAAACTGTTTTTT

d_call: -
clone_size: few
cdr3_length: 14
v_call: TRBV28
j_call: TRBJ1-2
cdr3_aa: CASSLGGQSYGYTF
cdr3_nt: TGTGCCAGCAGTTTGGGGGGGCAGAGCTATGGCTACACCTTC

d_call: TRBD2
clone_size: -
cdr3_length: 15
v_call: TRBV9
j_call: TRBJ2-5
cdr3_aa: CASSPASGRHETQYF
cdr3_nt: TGTGCCAGCAGCCCTGCTAGCGGGAGGCATGAGACCCAGTACTTC

d_call: TRBD2
clone_size: few
cdr3_length: 15
v_call: TRBV7-9
j_call: TRBJ2-1
cdr3_aa: CASSASGRIYNEQFF
cdr3_nt: TGTGCCAGCAGCGCCAGCGGGAGGATCTACAATGAGCAGTTCTTC

d_call: -
clone_size: -
cdr3_length: 14
v_call: TRBV3-1/TRBV3-2
j_call: TRBJ2-3
cdr3_aa: CASSQGTGTDTQYF
cdr3_nt: TGTGCCAGCAGCCAAGGAACAGGCACAGATACGCAGTATTTT